A single sample is the source of the 27 T cell receptor beta chains below, sequenced in a study of CD8 T cells in Susac syndrome. A quantity of roughly 0.5 to 1 ug RNA underwent reverse transcription using random hexamers. MiXCR was run by TCRdb on the immunoSEQ multiplex PCR reads, yielding one entry per CDR3 protein. The profile covers roughly 50,000 distinct CDR3 sequences, with nearly 95% appearing a single time and roughly 0.4% taken by the ten largest. The sequenced material came from CD8+ T cells from PBMCs. Receptors originate from a human donor in good health.

The chain is built from TRBV7-2 and TRBJ1-1; D may be TRBD1 (5 bases). V lost 2 bases, J lost 3 bases, and 13 bases lay in between. Germline-derived CDR1 and CDR2 are SGHTA and FQGNSA. This CDR3 is 15 amino acids long. CDR3 in DNA: TGTGCCAGCAGCTTATCTACATGGGGGGACACTGAAGCTTTCTTT. This translates into CASSLSTWGDTEAFF.

In this sample, this clonotype turned up once. The chain has TRBV27 and TRBJ2-7; 7 bases are shared with TRBD2. The CDR3 extends over 14 amino acids. The ends lost 2 bases at V and 5 bases at J; junction bases unmatched: 6. Germline V gene data show CDR1 as MNHEY and CDR2 as SMNVEV (reference sequence). CDR3 sequence: CASSLTGGYNEQYF. The DNA of the CDR3 is TGTGCCAGCAGTTTAACGGGGGGATACAACGAGCAGTACTTC.

The rearrangement links TRBV29-1 to TRBJ1-1; TRBD1 is a possible D gene (5 bases). Trimming left V 1 base short and J 7 bases short, with 10 bases between. The CDR3 spans 12 residues. Germline CDR1 SQVTM, CDR2 ANQGSEA. The CDR3: CSVEAGPVEAFF. DNA for the CDR3: TGCAGCGTTGAAGCGGGGCCAGTTGAAGCTTTCTTT.

The V gene is TRBV3-1, the J gene TRBJ1-1; D perhaps matches TRBD1 (5 bases). Trimming left V 0 bases short and J 4 bases short, with 15 bases between. The CDR3 spans 16 residues. CDR1 and CDR2 from the germline V gene are LGHDT and YNNKEL (reference sequence). The CDR3 region is CASSQDGFGGGTEAFF. Here the CDR3 DNA reads TGTGCCAGCAGCCAAGATGGTTTTGGGGGTGGCACTGAAGCTTTCTTT. Based on the CDR3 plus reference TRBV3-1 and TRBJ1-1, the full variable domain is DTAVSQTPKYLVTQMGNDKSIKCEQNLGHDTMYWYKQDSKKFLKIMFSYNNKELIINETVPNRFSPKSPDKAHLNLHINSLELGDSAVYFCASSQDGFGGGTEAFFGQGTRLTVV.

The chain uses TRBV14 and TRBJ2-3; the match to TRBD2 covers 12 bases. V dropped 0 bases and J dropped 4; count of bases not matched to a gene: 8. This CDR3 has 18 amino acids. Germline loops: CDR1 SGHDN, CDR2 FVKESK. The CDR3 nucleotides read TGTGCCAGCAGCCAAGATCGAGGACTAGCGGGACTTCCAGATACGCAGTATTTT. Protein: CASSQDRGLAGLPDTQYF. The full variable domain, rest sourced from reference TRBV14 and TRBJ2-3, is EAGVTQFPSHSVIEKGQTVTLRCDPISGHDNLYWYRRVMGKEIKFLLHFVKESKQDESGMPNNRFLAERTGGTYSTLKVQPAELEDSGVYFCASSQDRGLAGLPDTQYFGPGTRLTVL.

This sequence joins TRBV5-6 and TRBJ2-7, with unresolved D. V lost 2 bases and J lost 4, with 4 bases in between. Germline CDR1 is SGHDT and CDR2 is YYEEEE. This CDR3 has 11 amino acids. The CDR3 is CASSLGYEQYF. In DNA form, the CDR3 reads TGTGCCAGCAGCTTAGGGTACGAGCAGTACTTC.

This clonotype occurred a few times. The chain recombines TRBV19 with TRBJ1-5; tentatively, D is TRBD1 (6 bases). This CDR3 comprises 15 residues. CDR1 LNHDA and CDR2 SQIVND come from the germline V gene (reference sequence). The V end was cut by 3 bases, the J end by 3 bases, with 12 bases between. CDR3 DNA sequence: TGTGCCAGTAGTATCGGGGCAGGGGTCAATCAGCCCCAGCATTTT. Translation: CASSIGAGVNQPQHF.

The V call is TRBV7-9, the J call TRBJ2-3; 8 bases are shared with TRBD1. The CDR3 contains 17 residues. V dropped 5 bases and J dropped 2; count of bases not matched to a gene: 12. In germline, CDR1 is SEHNR, CDR2 FQNEAQ (reference sequence). The CDR3: CASSRQDRAPFTDTQYF. The CDR3 nucleotides are TGTGCCAGCAGCCGTCAGGACAGGGCGCCTTTCACAGATACGCAGTATTTT.

The V call is TRBV9, the J call TRBJ1-2, with D possibly TRBD1 on 6 matching bases. The CDR3 loop spans 13 amino acids. The germline V gene encodes CDR1 SGDLS and CDR2 YYNGEE. Trimming took off 3 bases at V and 6 bases at J, with 12 bases between the two ends. This chain's CDR3 is CASSAQGRDGYTF. CDR3 coding DNA: TGTGCCAGCAGCGCTCAGGGGAGAGATGGCTACACCTTC.

V and J are TRBV5-6 and TRBJ2-1; D might be TRBD2 (6 bases). From germline, CDR1 is SGHDT and CDR2 YYEEEE. CDR3 size: 16 residues. V lost 5 bases and J 3 bases, leaving 18 bases between the germline ends. The CDR3 sequence: CASREGSDRFYNEQFF. Here the CDR3 DNA reads TGTGCCAGCAGGGAGGGGTCCGATAGATTCTACAATGAGCAGTTCTTC.

This chain uses TRBV6-5 with TRBJ2-2, with 11 bases lining up with TRBD2. The germline V gene encodes CDR1 MNHEY and CDR2 SVGAGI. This CDR3 comprises 14 residues. The V segment lost 10 bases and the J segment 4 bases; nucleotides outside the gene matches: 5. CDR3 region: CATVAGGLTGELFF. As DNA, the CDR3 is TGTGCCACCGTAGCGGGAGGGCTCACCGGGGAGCTGTTTTTT.

J is TRBJ2-2 and V is TRBV7-6; 7 positions agree with TRBD1. This CDR3 has 15 amino acids. J was trimmed by 4 bases and V by 4 bases; bases with no gene match: 6. Looked up from germline, CDR1 is SGHVS and CDR2 is FNYEAQ. CDR3 in DNA: TGTGCCAGCAGCTCCAGGGGGATCGGCACCGGGGAGCTGTTTTTT. It is translated as CASSSRGIGTGELFF. The whole variable domain, filled in from reference TRBV7-6 and TRBJ2-2, reads GAGVSQSPRYKVTKRGQDVALRCDPISGHVSLYWYRQALGQGPEFLTYFNYEAQQDKSGLPNDRFSAERPEGSISTLTIQRTEQRDSAMYRCASSSRGIGTGELFFGEGSRLTVL.

The gene calls are TRBV2 and TRBJ2-3, with D possibly matching TRBD2 (6 bases). Germline CDR1 is SNHLY and CDR2 is FYNNEI. This CDR3 spans 13 amino acids. V lost 6 bases and J 5 bases, leaving 12 bases between the germline ends. The CDR3 coding sequence is TGTGCCAGCAGGCTCCAGGGAGGAGATACGCAGTATTTT. It translates to CASRLQGGDTQYF.

This rearrangement joins TRBV10-3 to TRBJ2-2; no clear D gene. The CDR3 is 12 residues long. Germline loops: CDR1 ENHRY, CDR2 SYGVKD. The V gene lost 6 bases and the J gene lost 6 bases, with 8 bases spanning the gap. For the CDR3, the DNA is TGTGCCATCAGAGCAGGTTCCGGGGAGCTGTTTTTT. This codes for CAIRAGSGELFF.

This chain joins TRBV30 and TRBJ2-1; 12 positions match TRBD2. Trimming took 5 bases from V and 4 from J; bases not matched to a gene: 3. CDR3 length equals 14 residues. Germline V gives CDR1 GTSNPN, CDR2 SVGIG (reference sequence). Here the CDR3 reads CAWAGTSGYNEQFF. CDR3 nucleotide sequence: TGTGCCTGGGCTGGGACTAGCGGGTACAATGAGCAGTTCTTC. Combining the CDR3 with reference TRBV30 and TRBJ2-1 gives the whole variable domain SQTIHQWPATLVQPVGSPLSLECTVEGTSNPNLYWYRQAAGRGLQLLFYSVGIGQISSEVPQNLSASRPQDRQFILSSKKLLLSDSGFYLCAWAGTSGYNEQFFGPGTRLTVL.

This sequence joins TRBV27 and TRBJ1-5; D possibly corresponds to TRBD1 (6 bases). The CDR3 spans 15 residues. The V gene lost 4 bases and the J gene lost 3 bases, with 13 bases spanning the gap. The germline gives CDR1 MNHEY, CDR2 SMNVEV (reference sequence). The CDR3 reads CASSSPGVVNQPQHF. The CDR3, as DNA: TGTGCCAGCAGTTCCCCAGGGGTCGTCAATCAGCCCCAGCATTTT.

This clonotype was seen once. The chain is built from TRBV6-2 or TRBV6-3 and TRBJ2-7, with TRBD2 matching 11 bases. The CDR3 has 17 residues. Germline CDR1 reads MNHEY; CDR2 reads SVGEGT. Trimming cost V 1 base and J 0 bases; bases outside gene matches: 5. The DNA of the CDR3 is TGTGCCAGCAGTTACTTGGGACTAGCGGTAAGCTCCTACGAGCAGTACTTC. This codes for CASSYLGLAVSSYEQYF.

This clonotype was recorded once. The chain couples TRBV19 to TRBJ2-7; D gene uncertain. The CDR3 has 15 residues. The V and J ends lost 5 bases and 4 bases respectively, with 18 bases between them. Germline V gene sequence: CDR1 LNHDA, CDR2 SQIVND (reference sequence). The CDR3 nucleotides are TGTGCCAGTAGTGCTGGGGATCCTCAAATTTACGAGCAGTACTTC. This gives the protein CASSAGDPQIYEQYF.

V is TRBV19 and J is TRBJ1-1, with D possibly matching TRBD1 (5 bases). The CDR3 length is 14 residues. Germline V CDR1 and CDR2: LNHDA, SQIVND (reference sequence). V dropped 7 bases and J dropped 7 bases, with 19 bases sitting between them. CDR3 protein: CASKKGLGEDEAFF. CDR3 bases: TGTGCCAGTAAGAAAGGGTTGGGGGAAGATGAAGCTTTCTTT.

The V call is TRBV7-9, the J call TRBJ2-1; 10 bases match TRBD2. CDR1 is SEHNR, CDR2 FQNEAQ, per germline (reference sequence). The CDR3 length is 16 residues. With 1 base clipped from V and 7 bases from J, the junction kept 7 bases outside the gene matches. This CDR3 is CASSLDRLAGQNEQFF. The CDR3 nucleotides are TGTGCCAGCAGCTTAGATCGACTAGCGGGCCAGAATGAGCAGTTCTTC.

The chain links TRBV6-5 to TRBJ2-1; possible D gene TRBD1, 5 bases. In germline, CDR1 is MNHEY, CDR2 SVGAGI. The V gene lost 1 base and the J gene lost 9 bases, with 10 bases spanning the gap. The CDR3 is 13 residues long. The CDR3 sequence is CASSYLGAGEQFF. The CDR3 coding sequence is TGTGCCAGCAGTTACTTAGGGGCTGGTGAGCAGTTCTTC.

The gene calls are TRBV12-3 or TRBV12-4 and TRBJ2-1; the D is unclear. The CDR3 is 12 residues long. The ends were cut back, 2 bases at V and 5 bases at J, with 4 bases in the middle. The DNA of the CDR3 is TGTGCCAGCAGTTTAACCGACAATGAGCAGTTCTTC. It yields the protein CASSLTDNEQFF.

V gene TRBV5-1 combines with J gene TRBJ2-1; no firm D call. The ends were cut back, 5 bases at V and 3 bases at J, with 6 bases in the middle. Per the germline V gene, CDR1 is SGHRS and CDR2 is YFSETQ. The CDR3 spans 12 residues. The CDR3 DNA follows: TGCGCCAGCAGGGGCAACTACAATGAGCAGTTCTTC. The encoded protein is CASRGNYNEQFF.

This chain uses TRBV11-3 with TRBJ2-1, with D uncertain. The CDR3 is made up of 14 amino acids. Germline assignment: CDR1 SGHNT and CDR2 YENEEA. Trimming stripped 5 bases from V and 4 bases from J, with 12 bases between. Here the CDR3 DNA reads TGTGCCAGCAGCCCGACCCCCGCATACAATGAGCAGTTCTTC. This codes for CASSPTPAYNEQFF.

The CDR3 region has the DNA TGCGCCAGCAGCCCCTCTGAGACAGGGGGAACTGAAGCTTTCTTT. Translation: CASSPSETGGTEAFF. The rearrangement links TRBV4-1 to TRBJ1-1; 9 positions agree with TRBD1. V shed 4 bases, J shed 5 bases, and the junction held 8 bases outside the gene matches. The CDR3 consists of 15 residues. Per germline, CDR1 MGHRA and CDR2 YSYEKL.

The J gene is TRBJ2-7, the V gene TRBV12-5; tentatively, D is TRBD2 (5 bases). Germline values: CDR1 LGHNT, CDR2 FRNRAP. The length of the CDR3 is 15 residues. Trimming removed 1 base at V and 3 bases at J, with 13 bases between. The CDR3 region has the DNA TGTGCTAGTGGTTTGGCGCCGGGGAGCCTCTACGAGCAGTACTTC. The encoded protein is CASGLAPGSLYEQYF.

This chain links TRBV27 with TRBJ2-3; 12 nucleotides match TRBD2. Germline values: CDR1 MNHEY, CDR2 SMNVEV (reference sequence). V was clipped by 5 bases and J by 8 bases; unmatched bases: 8. This CDR3 contains 15 residues. The CDR3 here is CASSAKLAGGGTQYF. CDR3 nucleotides: TGTGCCAGCAGTGCGAAACTAGCGGGAGGAGGTACGCAGTATTTT.